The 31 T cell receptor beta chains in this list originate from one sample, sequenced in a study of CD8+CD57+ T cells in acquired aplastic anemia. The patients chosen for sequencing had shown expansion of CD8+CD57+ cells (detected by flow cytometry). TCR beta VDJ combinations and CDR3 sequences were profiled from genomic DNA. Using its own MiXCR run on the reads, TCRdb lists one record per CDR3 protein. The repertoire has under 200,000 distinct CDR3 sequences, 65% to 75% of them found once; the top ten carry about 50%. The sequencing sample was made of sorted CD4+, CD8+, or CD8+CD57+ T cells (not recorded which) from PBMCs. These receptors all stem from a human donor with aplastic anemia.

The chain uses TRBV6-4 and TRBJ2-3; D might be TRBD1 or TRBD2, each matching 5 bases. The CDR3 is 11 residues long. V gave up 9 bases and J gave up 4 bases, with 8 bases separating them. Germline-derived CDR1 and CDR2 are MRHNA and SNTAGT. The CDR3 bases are TGTGCCAGGGGGGATCCAGATACGCAGTATTTT. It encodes CARGDPDTQYF.

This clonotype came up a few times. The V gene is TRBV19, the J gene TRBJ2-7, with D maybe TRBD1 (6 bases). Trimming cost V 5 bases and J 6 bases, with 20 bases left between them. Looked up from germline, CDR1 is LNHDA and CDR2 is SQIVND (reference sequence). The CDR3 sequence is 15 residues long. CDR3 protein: CASSGRGHQEGEQYF. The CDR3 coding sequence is TGTGCCAGTAGTGGCAGGGGCCACCAGGAAGGCGAGCAGTACTTC.

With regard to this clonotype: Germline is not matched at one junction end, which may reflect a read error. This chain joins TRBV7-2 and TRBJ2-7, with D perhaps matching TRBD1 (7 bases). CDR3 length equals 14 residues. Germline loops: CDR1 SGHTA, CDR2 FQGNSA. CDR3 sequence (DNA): TGTGCCAGCAGCTTTACAGGGGACTCTTACGAGCAGCACTTC. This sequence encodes CASSFTGDSYEQHF.

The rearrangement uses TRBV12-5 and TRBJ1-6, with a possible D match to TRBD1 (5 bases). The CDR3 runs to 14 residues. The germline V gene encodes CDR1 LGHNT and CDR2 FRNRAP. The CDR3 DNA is TGTGCCAGCAGTCCGGGACCTAAGGGGTCACCCCTCCACTTT. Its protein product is CASSPGPKGSPLHF.

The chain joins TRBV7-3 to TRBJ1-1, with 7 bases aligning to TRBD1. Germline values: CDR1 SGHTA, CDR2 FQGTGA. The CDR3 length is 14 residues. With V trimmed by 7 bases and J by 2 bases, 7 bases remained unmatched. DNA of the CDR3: TGTGCCAGCAACGAGGGGGCGGGAAACACTGAAGCTTTCTTT. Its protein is CASNEGAGNTEAFF.

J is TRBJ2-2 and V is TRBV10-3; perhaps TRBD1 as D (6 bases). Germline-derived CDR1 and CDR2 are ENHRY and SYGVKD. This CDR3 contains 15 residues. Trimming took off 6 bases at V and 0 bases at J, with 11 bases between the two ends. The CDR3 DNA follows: TGTGCCATCAGCATGACAGGTGCGAACACCGGGGAGCTGTTTTTT. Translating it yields CAISMTGANTGELFF.

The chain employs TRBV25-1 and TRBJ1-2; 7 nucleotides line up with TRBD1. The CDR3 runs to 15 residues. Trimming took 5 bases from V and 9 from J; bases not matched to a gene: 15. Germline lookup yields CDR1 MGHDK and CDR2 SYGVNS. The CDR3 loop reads CASSLGSYRGDRYTF. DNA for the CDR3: TGTGCCAGCAGTTTGGGCTCGTACAGGGGTGATCGCTACACCTTC.

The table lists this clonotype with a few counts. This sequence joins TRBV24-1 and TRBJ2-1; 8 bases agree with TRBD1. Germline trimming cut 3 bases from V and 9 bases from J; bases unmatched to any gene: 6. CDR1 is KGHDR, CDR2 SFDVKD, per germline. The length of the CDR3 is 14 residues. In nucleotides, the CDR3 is TGTGCCACCAGTGATCTCGACAGGGGCGTTGAGCAGTTCTTC. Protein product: CATSDLDRGVEQFF.

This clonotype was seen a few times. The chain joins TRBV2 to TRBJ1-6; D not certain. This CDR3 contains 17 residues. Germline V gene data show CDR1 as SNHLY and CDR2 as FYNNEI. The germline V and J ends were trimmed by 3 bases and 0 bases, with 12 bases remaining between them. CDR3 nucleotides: TGTGCCAGCAGTGATCCGGGTCGGAGCTCCTATAATTCACCCCTCCACTTT. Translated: CASSDPGRSSYNSPLHF. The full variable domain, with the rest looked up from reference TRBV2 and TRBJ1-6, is EPEVTQTPSHQVTQMGQEVILRCVPISNHLYFYWYRQILGQKVEFLVSFYNNEISEKSEIFDDQFSVERPDGSNFTLKIRSTKLEDSAMYFCASSDPGRSSYNSPLHFGNGTRLTVT.

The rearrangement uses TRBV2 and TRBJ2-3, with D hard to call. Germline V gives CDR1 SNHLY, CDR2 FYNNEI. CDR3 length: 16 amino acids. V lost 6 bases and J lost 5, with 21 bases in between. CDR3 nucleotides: TGTGCCAGCAGGCTTACTACACTTCTCACACAAGATACGCAGTATTTT. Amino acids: CASRLTTLLTQDTQYF.

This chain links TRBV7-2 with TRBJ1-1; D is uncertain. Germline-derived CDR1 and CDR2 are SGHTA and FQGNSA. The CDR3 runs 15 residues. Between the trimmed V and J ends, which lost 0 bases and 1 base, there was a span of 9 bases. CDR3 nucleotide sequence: TGTGCCAGCAGCTTAGCGCGACACCCGAACACTGAAGCTTTCTTT. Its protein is CASSLARHPNTEAFF.

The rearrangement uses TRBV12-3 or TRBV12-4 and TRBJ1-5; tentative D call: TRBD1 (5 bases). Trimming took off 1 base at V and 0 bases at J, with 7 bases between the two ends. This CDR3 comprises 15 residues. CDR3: CASSLVQDSNQPQHF. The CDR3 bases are TGTGCCAGCAGTTTAGTACAGGATAGCAATCAGCCCCAGCATTTT.

The CDR3 reads CATSRPPLYEQYF. The CDR3, as DNA: TGTGCCACCAGCAGGCCGCCCCTCTACGAGCAGTACTTC. The chain uses TRBV15 and TRBJ2-7; no clear D. CDR3 length equals 13 residues. Germline values: CDR1 LNHNV, CDR2 YYDKDF (reference sequence). Trimming left V 3 bases short and J 3 bases short, with 9 bases between.

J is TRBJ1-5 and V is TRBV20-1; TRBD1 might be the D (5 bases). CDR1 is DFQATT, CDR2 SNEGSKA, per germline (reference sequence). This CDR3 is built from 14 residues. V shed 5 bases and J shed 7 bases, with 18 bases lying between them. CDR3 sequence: CSAWGNRPEQPQHF. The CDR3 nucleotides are TGCAGTGCTTGGGGTAACAGGCCCGAACAGCCCCAGCATTTT.

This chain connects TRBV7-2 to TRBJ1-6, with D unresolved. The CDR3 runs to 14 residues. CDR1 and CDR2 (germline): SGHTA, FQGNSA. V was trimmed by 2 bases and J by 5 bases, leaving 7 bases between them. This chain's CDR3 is CASSLLNHNSPLHF. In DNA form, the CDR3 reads TGTGCCAGCAGCTTACTTAATCATAATTCACCCCTCCACTTT.

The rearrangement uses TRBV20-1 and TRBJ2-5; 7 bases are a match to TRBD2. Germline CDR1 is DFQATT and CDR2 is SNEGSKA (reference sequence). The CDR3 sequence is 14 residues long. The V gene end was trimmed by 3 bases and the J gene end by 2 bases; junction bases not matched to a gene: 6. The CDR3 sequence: CSARQPGGQETQYF. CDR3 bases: TGCAGTGCTAGGCAACCGGGGGGTCAAGAGACCCAGTACTTC.

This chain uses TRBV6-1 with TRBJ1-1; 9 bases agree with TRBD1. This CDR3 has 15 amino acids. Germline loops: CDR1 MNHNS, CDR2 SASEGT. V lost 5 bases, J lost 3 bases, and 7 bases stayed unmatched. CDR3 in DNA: TGTGCCAGCAGTTTGGACAGGGGATCGGACACTGAAGCTTTCTTT. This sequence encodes CASSLDRGSDTEAFF.

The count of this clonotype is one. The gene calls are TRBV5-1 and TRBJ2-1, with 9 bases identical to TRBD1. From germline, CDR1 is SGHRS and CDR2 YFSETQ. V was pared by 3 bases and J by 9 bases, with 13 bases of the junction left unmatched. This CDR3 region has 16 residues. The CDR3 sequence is CASSWGRTGERGEQFF. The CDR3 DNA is TGCGCCAGCAGCTGGGGAAGGACAGGGGAAAGAGGTGAGCAGTTCTTC.

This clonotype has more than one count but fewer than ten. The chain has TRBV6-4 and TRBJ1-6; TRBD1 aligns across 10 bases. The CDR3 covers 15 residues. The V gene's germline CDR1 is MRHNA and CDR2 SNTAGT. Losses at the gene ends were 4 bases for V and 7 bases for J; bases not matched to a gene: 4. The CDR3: CASSAGTGENSPLHF. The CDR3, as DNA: TGTGCCAGCAGTGCCGGGACAGGGGAGAATTCACCCCTCCACTTT.

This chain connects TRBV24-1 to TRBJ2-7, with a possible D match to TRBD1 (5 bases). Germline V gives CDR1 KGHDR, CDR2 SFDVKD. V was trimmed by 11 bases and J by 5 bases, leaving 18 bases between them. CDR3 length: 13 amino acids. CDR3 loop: CASSLGDSDEQYF. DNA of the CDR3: TGTGCCAGTTCGCTAGGGGATTCGGACGAGCAGTACTTC.

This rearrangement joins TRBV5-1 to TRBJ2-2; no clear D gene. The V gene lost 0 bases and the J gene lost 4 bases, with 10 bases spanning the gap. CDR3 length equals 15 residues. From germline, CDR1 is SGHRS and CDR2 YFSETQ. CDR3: CASSLAVSGTGELFF. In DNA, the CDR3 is TGCGCCAGCAGCTTGGCCGTATCGGGCACCGGGGAGCTGTTTTTT.

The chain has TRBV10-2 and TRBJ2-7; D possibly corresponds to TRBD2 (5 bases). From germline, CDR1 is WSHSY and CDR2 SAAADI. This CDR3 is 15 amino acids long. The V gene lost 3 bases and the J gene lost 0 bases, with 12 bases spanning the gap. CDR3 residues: CASSDVEGSSYEQYF. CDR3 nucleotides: TGCGCCAGCAGTGATGTAGAGGGTAGCTCCTACGAGCAGTACTTC.

CDR3 protein: CASSLTPGTNYGYTF. The CDR3 coding sequence is TGTGCCAGCAGCTTAACCCCGGGGACTAACTATGGCTACACCTTC. V gene TRBV7-2 combines with J gene TRBJ1-2, with unresolved D. Germline CDR1 SGHTA, CDR2 FQGNSA. This CDR3 has 15 amino acids. V lost 2 bases to trimming and J lost 0 bases, with 10 bases between them.

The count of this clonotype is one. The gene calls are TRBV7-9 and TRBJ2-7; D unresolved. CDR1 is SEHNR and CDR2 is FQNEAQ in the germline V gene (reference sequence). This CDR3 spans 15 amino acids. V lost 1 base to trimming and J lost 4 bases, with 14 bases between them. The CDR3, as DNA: TGTGCCAGCAGCTTAGGAGGCTCCCGGCAATACGAGCAGTACTTC. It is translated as CASSLGGSRQYEQYF.

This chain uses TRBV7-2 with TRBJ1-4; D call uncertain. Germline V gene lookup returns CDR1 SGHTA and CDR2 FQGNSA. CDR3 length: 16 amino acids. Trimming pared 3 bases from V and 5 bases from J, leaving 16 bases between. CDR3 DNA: TGTGCCAGCAGCTTGTACGCGGGGAGAGGGAATGAAAAACTGTTTTTT. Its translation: CASSLYAGRGNEKLFF.

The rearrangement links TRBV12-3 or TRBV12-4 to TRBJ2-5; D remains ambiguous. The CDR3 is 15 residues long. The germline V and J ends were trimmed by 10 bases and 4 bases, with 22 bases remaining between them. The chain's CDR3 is CAIKKDRRDGETQYF. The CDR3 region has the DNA TGTGCCATCAAGAAGGACCGCCGAGACGGAGAGACCCAGTACTTC.

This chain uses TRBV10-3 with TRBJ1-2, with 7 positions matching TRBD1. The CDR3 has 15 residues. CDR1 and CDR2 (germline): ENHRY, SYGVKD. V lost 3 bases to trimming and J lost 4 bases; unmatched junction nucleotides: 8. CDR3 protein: CAISDPGQQGYGYTF. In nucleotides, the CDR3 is TGTGCCATCAGTGACCCGGGACAGCAGGGCTATGGCTACACCTTC.

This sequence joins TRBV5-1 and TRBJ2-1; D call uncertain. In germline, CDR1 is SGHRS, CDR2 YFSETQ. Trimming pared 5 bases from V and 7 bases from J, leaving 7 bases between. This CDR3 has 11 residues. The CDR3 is CASRGINEQFF. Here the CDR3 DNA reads TGCGCCAGCAGGGGTATAAATGAGCAGTTCTTC.

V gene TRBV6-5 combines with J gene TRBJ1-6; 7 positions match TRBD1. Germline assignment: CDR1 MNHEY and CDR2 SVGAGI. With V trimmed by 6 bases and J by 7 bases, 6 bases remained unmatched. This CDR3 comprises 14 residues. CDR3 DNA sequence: TGTGCCAGCAGCCAACAGGGGAACAATTCACCCCTCCACTTT. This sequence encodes CASSQQGNNSPLHF.

The CDR3 bases are TGTGCCAGCAAGGCTGTCGGCACAGATACGCAGTATTTT. Its translation is CASKAVGTDTQYF. This chain joins TRBV25-1 and TRBJ2-3; D unresolved. The CDR3 runs 13 residues. From germline, CDR1 is MGHDK and CDR2 SYGVNS. V shed 7 bases and J shed 1 base, with 9 bases lying between them.

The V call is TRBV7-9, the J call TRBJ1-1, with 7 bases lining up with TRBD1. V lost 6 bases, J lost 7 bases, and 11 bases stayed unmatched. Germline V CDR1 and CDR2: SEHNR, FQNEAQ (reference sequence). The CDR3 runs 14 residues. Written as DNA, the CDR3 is TGTGCCAGCAGTCAACGGGACAGAGACTTTGAAGCTTTCTTT. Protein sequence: CASSQRDRDFEAFF.